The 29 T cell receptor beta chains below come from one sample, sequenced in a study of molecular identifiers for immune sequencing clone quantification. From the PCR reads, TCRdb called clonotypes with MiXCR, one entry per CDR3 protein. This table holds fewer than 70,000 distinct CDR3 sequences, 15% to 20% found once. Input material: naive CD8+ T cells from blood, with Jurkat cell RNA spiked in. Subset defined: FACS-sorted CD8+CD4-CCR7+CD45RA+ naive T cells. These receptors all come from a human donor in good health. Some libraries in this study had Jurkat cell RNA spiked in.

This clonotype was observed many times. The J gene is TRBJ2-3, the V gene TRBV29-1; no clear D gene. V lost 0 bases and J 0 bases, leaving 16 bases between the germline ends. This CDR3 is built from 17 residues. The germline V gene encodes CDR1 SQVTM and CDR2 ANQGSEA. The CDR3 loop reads CSVEDHAYLASTDTQYF. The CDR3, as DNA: TGCAGCGTTGAAGATCATGCCTATTTGGCTAGCACAGATACGCAGTATTTT.

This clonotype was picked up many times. The CDR3 here is CAWREAGINTQYF. CDR3 in DNA: TGTGCCTGGAGGGAAGCGGGGATAAATACGCAGTATTTT. The V and J genes are TRBV30 and TRBJ2-3, with TRBD2 matching over 7 bases. The CDR3 has 13 residues. The V gene's germline CDR1 is GTSNPN and CDR2 SVGIG (reference sequence). Trimming took 3 bases from V and 7 from J; bases not matched to a gene: 7. The full variable domain, its missing parts supplied by reference TRBV30 and TRBJ2-3, is SQTIHQWPATLVQPVGSPLSLECTVEGTSNPNLYWYRQAAGRGLQLLFYSVGIGQISSEVPQNLSASRPQDRQFILSSKKLLLSDSGFYLCAWREAGINTQYFGPGTRLTVL.

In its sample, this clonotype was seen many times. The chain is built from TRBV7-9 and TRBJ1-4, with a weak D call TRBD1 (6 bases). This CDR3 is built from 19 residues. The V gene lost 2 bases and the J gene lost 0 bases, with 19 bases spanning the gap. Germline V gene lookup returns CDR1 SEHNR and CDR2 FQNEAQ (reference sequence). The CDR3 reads CASSLLDSPESATNEKLFF. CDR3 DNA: TGTGCCAGCAGCTTATTGGACAGCCCGGAATCTGCAACTAATGAAAAACTGTTTTTT.

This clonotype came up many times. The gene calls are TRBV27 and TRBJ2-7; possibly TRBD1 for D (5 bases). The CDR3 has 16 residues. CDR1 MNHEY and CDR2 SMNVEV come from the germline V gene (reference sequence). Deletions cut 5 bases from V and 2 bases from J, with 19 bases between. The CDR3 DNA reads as TGTGCCAGCAGTCCGTGGACACGAAGACCTCCCTACGAGCAGTACTTC. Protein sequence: CASSPWTRRPPYEQYF.

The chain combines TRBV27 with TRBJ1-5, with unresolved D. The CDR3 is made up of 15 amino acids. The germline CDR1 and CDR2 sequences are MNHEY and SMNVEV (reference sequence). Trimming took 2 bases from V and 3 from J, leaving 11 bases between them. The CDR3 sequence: CASSLKPAYNQPQHF. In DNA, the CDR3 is TGTGCCAGCAGTTTAAAGCCAGCTTACAATCAGCCCCAGCATTTT.

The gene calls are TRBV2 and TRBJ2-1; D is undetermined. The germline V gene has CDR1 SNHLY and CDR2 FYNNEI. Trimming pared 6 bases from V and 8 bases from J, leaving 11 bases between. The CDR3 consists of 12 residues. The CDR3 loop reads CASSLLLDEQFF. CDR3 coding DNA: TGTGCCAGCAGCCTACTGCTGGATGAGCAGTTCTTC.

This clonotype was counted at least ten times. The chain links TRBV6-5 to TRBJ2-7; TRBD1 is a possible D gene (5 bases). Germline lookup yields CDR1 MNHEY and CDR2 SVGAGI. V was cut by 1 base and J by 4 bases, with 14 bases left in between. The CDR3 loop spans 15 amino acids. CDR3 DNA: TGTGCCAGCAGTTACTATCAGGGATTATCATACGAGCAGTACTTC. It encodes CASSYYQGLSYEQYF.

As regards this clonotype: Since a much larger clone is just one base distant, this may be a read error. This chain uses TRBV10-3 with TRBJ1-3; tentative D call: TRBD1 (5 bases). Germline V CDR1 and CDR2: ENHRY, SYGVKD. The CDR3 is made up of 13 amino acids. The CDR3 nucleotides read TGTGCCATCAGTCGGGACTATGGAAACACCGTATATTTT. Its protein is CAISRDYGNTVYF.

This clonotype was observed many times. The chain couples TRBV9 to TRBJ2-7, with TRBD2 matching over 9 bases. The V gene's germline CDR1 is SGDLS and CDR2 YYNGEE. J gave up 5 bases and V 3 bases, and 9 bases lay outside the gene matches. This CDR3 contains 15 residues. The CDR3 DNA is TGTGCCAGCAGCGGACAGCCGGGACTAGCCAACGAGCAGTACTTC. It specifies CASSGQPGLANEQYF. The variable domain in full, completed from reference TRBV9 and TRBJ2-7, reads DSGVTQTPKHLITATGQRVTLRCSPRSGDLSVYWYQQSLDQGLQFLIQYYNGEERAKGNILERFSAQQFPDLHSELNLSSLELGDSALYFCASSGQPGLANEQYFGPGTRLTVT.

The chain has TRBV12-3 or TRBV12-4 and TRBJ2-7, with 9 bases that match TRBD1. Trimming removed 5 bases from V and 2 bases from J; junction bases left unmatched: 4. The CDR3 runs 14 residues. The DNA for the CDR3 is TGTGCCAGCAGTCGACAGGGGGAAGCCTACGAGCAGTACTTC. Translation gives CASSRQGEAYEQYF.

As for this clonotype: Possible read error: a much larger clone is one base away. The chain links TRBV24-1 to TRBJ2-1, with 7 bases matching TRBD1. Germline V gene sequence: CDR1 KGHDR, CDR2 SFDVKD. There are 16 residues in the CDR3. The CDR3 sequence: CAASDHSLTGSNEQFF. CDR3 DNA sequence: TGTGCCGCCAGTGACCATTCTCTGACAGGGTCCAATGAGCAGTTCTTC.

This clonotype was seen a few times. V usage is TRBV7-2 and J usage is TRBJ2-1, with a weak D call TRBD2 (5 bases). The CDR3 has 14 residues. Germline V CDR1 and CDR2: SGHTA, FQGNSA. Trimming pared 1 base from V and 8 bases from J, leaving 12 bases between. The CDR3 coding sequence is TGTGCCAGCAGCTTAGTAGGTAGCGTGGATGAGCAGTTCTTC. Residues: CASSLVGSVDEQFF.

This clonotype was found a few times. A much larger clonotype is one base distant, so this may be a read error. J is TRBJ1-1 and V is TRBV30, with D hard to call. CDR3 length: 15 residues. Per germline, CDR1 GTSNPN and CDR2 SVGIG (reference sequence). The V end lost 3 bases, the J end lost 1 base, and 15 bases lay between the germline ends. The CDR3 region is CAWSAQRRKNTEAFF. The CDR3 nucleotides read TGTGCCTGGAGCGCACAGAGGCGAAAGAACACTGAAGCTTTCTTT.

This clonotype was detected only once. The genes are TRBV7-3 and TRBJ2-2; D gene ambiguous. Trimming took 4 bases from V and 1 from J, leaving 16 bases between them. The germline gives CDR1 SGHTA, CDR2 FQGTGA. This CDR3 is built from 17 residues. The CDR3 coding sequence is TGTGCCAGCAGCTCCAGTATACTTGGAATGAACACCGGGGAGCTGTTTTTT. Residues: CASSSSILGMNTGELFF. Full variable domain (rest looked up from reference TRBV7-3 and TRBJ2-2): GAGVSQTPSNKVTEKGKYVELRCDPISGHTALYWYRQSLGQGPEFLIYFQGTGAADDSGLPNDRFFAVRPEGSVSTLKIQRTERGDSAVYLCASSSSILGMNTGELFFGEGSRLTVL.

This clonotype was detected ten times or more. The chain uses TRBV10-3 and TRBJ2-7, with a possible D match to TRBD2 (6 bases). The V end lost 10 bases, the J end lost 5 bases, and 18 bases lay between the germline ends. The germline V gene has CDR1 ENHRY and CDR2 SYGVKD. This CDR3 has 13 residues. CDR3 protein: CATLSGVYDEQYF. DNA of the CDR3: TGTGCCACACTTTCGGGGGTATACGACGAGCAGTACTTC.

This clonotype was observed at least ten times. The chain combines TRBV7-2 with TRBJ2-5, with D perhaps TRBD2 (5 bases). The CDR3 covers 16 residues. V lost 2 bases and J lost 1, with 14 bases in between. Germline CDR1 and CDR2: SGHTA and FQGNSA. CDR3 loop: CASSLTESGPQETQYF. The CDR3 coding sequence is TGTGCCAGCAGCTTAACCGAAAGCGGTCCCCAAGAGACCCAGTACTTC.

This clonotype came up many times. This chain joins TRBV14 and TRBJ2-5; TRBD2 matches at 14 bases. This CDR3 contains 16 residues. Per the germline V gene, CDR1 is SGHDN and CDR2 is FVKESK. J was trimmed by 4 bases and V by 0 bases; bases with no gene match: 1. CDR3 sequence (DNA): TGTGCCAGCAGCCAAGAGGGACTAGCGGGAGTAGAGACCCAGTACTTC. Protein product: CASSQEGLAGVETQYF. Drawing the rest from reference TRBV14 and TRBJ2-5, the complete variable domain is EAGVTQFPSHSVIEKGQTVTLRCDPISGHDNLYWYRRVMGKEIKFLLHFVKESKQDESGMPNNRFLAERTGGTYSTLKVQPAELEDSGVYFCASSQEGLAGVETQYFGPGTRLLVL.

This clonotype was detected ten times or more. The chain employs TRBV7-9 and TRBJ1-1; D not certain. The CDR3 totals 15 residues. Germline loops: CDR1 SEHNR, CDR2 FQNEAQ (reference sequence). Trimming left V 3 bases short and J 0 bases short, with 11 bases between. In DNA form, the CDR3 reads TGTGCCAGCAGCTTCTCCCCAGAATTGAACACTGAAGCTTTCTTT. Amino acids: CASSFSPELNTEAFF.

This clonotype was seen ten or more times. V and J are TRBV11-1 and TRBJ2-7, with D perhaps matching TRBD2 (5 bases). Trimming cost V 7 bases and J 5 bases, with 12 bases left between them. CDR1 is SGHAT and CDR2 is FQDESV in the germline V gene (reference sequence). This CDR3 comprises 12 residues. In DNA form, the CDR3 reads TGTGCCAGCACCCTTGGAGGTGACGAGCAGTACTTC. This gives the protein CASTLGGDEQYF.

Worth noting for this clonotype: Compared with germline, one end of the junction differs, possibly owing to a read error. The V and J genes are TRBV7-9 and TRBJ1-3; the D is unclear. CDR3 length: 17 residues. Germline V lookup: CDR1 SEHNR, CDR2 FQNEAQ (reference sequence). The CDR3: CASSLVRDIISGDTIYF. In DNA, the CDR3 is TGTGCCAGCAGCTTAGTGCGGGATATAATCTCTGGAGACACCATATATTTT. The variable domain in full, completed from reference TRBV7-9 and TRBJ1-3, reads DTGVSQNPRHKITKRGQNVTFRCDPISEHNRLYWYRQTLGQGPEFLTYFQNEAQLEKSRLLSDRFSAERPKGSFSTLEIQRTEQGDSAMYLCASSLVRDIISGDTIYFGEGSWLTVV.

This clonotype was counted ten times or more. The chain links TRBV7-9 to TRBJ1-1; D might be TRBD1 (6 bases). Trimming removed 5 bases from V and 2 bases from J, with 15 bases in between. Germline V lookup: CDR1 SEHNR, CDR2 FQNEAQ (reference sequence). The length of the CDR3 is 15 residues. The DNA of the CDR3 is TGTGCCAGCAGCCGGGTCGAGGGGGTAAACACTGAAGCTTTCTTT. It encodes CASSRVEGVNTEAFF.

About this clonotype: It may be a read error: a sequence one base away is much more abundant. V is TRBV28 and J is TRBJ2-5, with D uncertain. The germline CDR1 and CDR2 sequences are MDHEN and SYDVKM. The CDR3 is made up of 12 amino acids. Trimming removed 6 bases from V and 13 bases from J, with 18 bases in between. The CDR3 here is CASSEPRADLYF. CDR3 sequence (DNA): TGTGCCAGCAGCGAGCCTCGGGCAGATCTGTACTTC.

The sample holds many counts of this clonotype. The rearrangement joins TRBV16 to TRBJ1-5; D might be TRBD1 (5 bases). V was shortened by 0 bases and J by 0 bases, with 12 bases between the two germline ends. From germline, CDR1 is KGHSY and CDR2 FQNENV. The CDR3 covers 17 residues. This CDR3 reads CASSQSFGAGSNQPQHF. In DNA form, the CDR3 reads TGTGCCAGCAGCCAATCGTTTGGGGCAGGTAGCAATCAGCCCCAGCATTTT. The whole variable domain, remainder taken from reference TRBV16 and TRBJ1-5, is GEEVAQTPKHLVRGEGQKAKLYCAPIKGHSYVFWYQQVLKNEFKFLISFQNENVFDETGMPKERFSAKCLPNSPCSLEIQATKLEDSAVYFCASSQSFGAGSNQPQHFGDGTRLSIL.

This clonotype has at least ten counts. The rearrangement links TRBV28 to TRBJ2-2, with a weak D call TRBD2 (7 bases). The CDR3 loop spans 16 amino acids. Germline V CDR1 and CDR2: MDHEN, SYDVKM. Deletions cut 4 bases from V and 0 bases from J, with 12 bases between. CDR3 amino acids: CASSSRGAANTGELFF. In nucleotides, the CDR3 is TGTGCCAGCAGTTCCCGGGGGGCCGCGAACACCGGGGAGCTGTTTTTT.

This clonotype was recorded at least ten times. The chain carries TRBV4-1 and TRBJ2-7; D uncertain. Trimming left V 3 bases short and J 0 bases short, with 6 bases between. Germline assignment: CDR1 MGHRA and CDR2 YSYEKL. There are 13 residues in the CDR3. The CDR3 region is CASSQANSYEQYF. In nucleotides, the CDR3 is TGCGCCAGCAGCCAGGCGAACTCCTACGAGCAGTACTTC.

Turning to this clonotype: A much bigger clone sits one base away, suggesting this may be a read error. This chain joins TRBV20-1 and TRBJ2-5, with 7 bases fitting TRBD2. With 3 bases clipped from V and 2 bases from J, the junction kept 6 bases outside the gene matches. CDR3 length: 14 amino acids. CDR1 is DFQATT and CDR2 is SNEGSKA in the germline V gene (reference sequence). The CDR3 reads CSARGEGMQETQYF. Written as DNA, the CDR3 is TGCAGTGCTAGGGGGGAGGGGATGCAAGAGACCCAGTACTTC.

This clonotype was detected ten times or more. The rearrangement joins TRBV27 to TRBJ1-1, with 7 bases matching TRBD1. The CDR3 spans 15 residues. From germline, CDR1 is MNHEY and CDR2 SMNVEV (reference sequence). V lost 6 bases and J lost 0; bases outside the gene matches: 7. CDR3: CASRPGQTMNTEAFF. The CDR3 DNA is TGTGCCAGCAGGCCGGGACAGACTATGAACACTGAAGCTTTCTTT.

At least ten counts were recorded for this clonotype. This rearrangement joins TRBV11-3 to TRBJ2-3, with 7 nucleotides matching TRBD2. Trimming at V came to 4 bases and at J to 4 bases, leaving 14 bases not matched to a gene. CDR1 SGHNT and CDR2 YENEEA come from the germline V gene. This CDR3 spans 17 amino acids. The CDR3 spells CASSSPVGGPIADTQYF. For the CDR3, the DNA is TGTGCCAGCAGCTCCCCGGTGGGAGGGCCTATCGCAGATACGCAGTATTTT.

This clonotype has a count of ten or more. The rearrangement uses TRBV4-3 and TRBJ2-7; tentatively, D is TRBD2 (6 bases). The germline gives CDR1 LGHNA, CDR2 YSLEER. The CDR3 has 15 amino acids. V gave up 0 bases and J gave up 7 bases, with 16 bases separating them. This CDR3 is CASSQDRGNLEEQYF. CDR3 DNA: TGCGCCAGCAGCCAAGACCGCGGGAACCTAGAAGAGCAGTACTTC.